These 25 T cell receptor beta chains were sequenced from one sample in a study of T cells in localized non-small cell lung cancer. Assay: immunoSEQ multiplex PCR; the TCRdb copy retains only in-frame clones and omits some. The sample comprises some 82,000 clones, around three quarters of which are singletons, and about 19% rests with the top ten. The source was PBMCs, collected before any cancer treatment. The receptors stem from a man aged 35 to 69 with stage II squamous cell lung carcinoma.

A note on this clone: The same CDR3 also results from other DNA sequences found in this sample. This chain's CDR3 is CASSLSGNTEAFF. The CDR3 region has the DNA TGTGCCAGCAGCTTATCGGGGAACACTGAAGCTTTCTTT. The V and J genes are TRBV7-3 and TRBJ1-1, with D unclear. The V end lost 2 bases, the J end lost 1 base, and 5 bases lay between the germline ends. The germline V gene has CDR1 SGHTA and CDR2 FQGTGA. This CDR3 is 13 amino acids long.

To note about this clone: In the same sample, other DNA sequences code for this CDR3. The V and J genes are TRBV5-5 and TRBJ1-6, with no clear D. V was clipped by 4 bases and J by 10 bases, with 15 bases between them. This CDR3 region has 14 residues. CDR1 and CDR2 (germline): SGHKS, YYEKEE (reference sequence). The CDR3 loop is CASSPRTAGSPLHF. CDR3 bases: TGTGCCAGCAGCCCCCGGACGGCGGGATCACCCCTCCACTTT.

The CDR3 nucleotides read TGTGCCAGCAGCGTAGCTACAGATACGCAGTATTTT. Protein product: CASSVATDTQYF. This sequence joins TRBV9 and TRBJ2-3; D unclear. Trimming took off 0 bases at V and 3 bases at J, with 2 bases between the two ends. Germline V gene data show CDR1 as SGDLS and CDR2 as YYNGEE. The CDR3 loop spans 12 amino acids.

The CDR3 DNA sequence: TGTGCCAGCAGCGCCAGCCTGAATAAGGGATCAGCTTTCTTT. Its protein is CASSASLNKGSAFF. The rearrangement links TRBV9 to TRBJ1-1; no clear D gene. Germline V lookup: CDR1 SGDLS, CDR2 YYNGEE. Trimming cost V 3 bases and J 10 bases, with 19 bases left between them. This CDR3 has 14 amino acids.

The CDR3 spells CASSQTVGAGVFYEQYF. CDR3 bases: TGTGCCAGCAGCCAGACGGTGGGGGCGGGGGTTTTCTACGAGCAGTACTTC. The rearrangement joins TRBV4-2 to TRBJ2-7; weak D call: TRBD2 (7 bases). CDR1 and CDR2 (germline): LGHNA, YNFKEQ. The CDR3 loop spans 17 amino acids. V shed 3 bases and J shed 3 bases, with 21 bases lying between them.

This clone was seen just once. The CDR3 DNA follows: TGTGCCATCAGTGAGGACCGGACAGGCCTTGGGGGGGAGCTGTTTTTT. This gives the protein CAISEDRTGLGGELFF. The rearrangement joins TRBV10-3 to TRBJ2-2; the match to TRBD1 covers 7 bases. V lost 2 bases and J lost 8; bases outside the gene matches: 11. The germline V gene encodes CDR1 ENHRY and CDR2 SYGVKD. The CDR3 consists of 16 residues.

This clone has a handful of counts. V and J are TRBV30 and TRBJ1-1; 12 positions match TRBD1. Germline CDR1 reads GTSNPN; CDR2 reads SVGIG (reference sequence). The CDR3 has 14 residues. V was pared by 4 bases and J by 6 bases, with 6 bases of the junction left unmatched. As DNA, the CDR3 is TGTGCCTGGAACGGGGGGACAGGGGGCCCTGAAGCTTTCTTT. As protein: CAWNGGTGGPEAFF.

The genes are TRBV4-2 and TRBJ2-3, with a tentative D call TRBD1 (5 bases). The V end was cut by 1 base, the J end by 0 bases, with 14 bases between. CDR3 length equals 17 residues. Looked up from germline, CDR1 is LGHNA and CDR2 is YNFKEQ. CDR3 residues: CASSQVGAMGSTDTQYF. The CDR3 DNA sequence: TGTGCCAGCAGCCAAGTAGGGGCTATGGGAAGCACAGATACGCAGTATTTT.

V and J are TRBV5-4 and TRBJ2-2; D is perhaps TRBD1 (6 bases). The V end lost 4 bases, the J end lost 1 base, and 17 bases lay between the germline ends. This CDR3 comprises 17 residues. CDR1 SGHNT and CDR2 YYREEE come from the germline V gene (reference sequence). CDR3 loop: CASSLTQGPLNTGELFF. CDR3 sequence (DNA): TGTGCCAGCAGCCTTACCCAGGGGCCCCTGAACACCGGGGAGCTGTTTTTT. Full variable domain (outside the CDR3, taken from reference TRBV5-4 and TRBJ2-2): ETGVTQSPTHLIKTRGQQVTLRCSSQSGHNTVSWYQQALGQGPQFIFQYYREEENGRGNFPPRFSGLQFPNYSSELNVNALELDDSALYLCASSLTQGPLNTGELFFGEGSRLTVL.

The table lists this clone with a count of one. The gene calls are TRBV6-4 and TRBJ2-3, with TRBD2 identical over 15 bases. The CDR3 covers 16 residues. Germline CDR1 and CDR2: MRHNA and SNTAGT. The junction had 5 bases not matched to a gene; V was cut back by 6 bases and J by 4 bases. CDR3 sequence: CASSSGTSGRSDTQYF. The CDR3 DNA reads as TGTGCCAGCAGCTCTGGGACTAGCGGGAGGTCAGATACGCAGTATTTT.

V gene TRBV5-4 combines with J gene TRBJ2-7; TRBD2 agrees at 13 bases. The CDR3 is 13 residues long. V lost 4 bases and J lost 12; bases outside the gene matches: 7. Germline CDR1 and CDR2: SGHNT and YYREEE (reference sequence). CDR3 DNA: TGTGCCAGCAGCGCTGGACTAGCGGGGGCGAGGTACTTC. This encodes CASSAGLAGARYF.

J is TRBJ1-2 and V is TRBV19; D is ambiguous. Germline-derived CDR1 and CDR2 are LNHDA and SQIVND (reference sequence). The CDR3 has 13 amino acids. The V end was cut by 5 bases, the J end by 7 bases, with 14 bases between. In DNA, the CDR3 is TGTGCCAGTAGTCTAGGACTGTTTTCTGGCTACACCTTC. Amino acids: CASSLGLFSGYTF.

The rearrangement uses TRBV5-1 and TRBJ1-1; D possibly corresponds to TRBD1 (6 bases). Trimming shortened V by 3 bases and J by 1 base, and 13 bases separated the two germline ends. Germline CDR1 reads SGHRS; CDR2 reads YFSETQ. This CDR3 contains 15 residues. CDR3 nucleotide sequence: TGCGCCAGCAGCTACAATCCGACAGGGAACACTGAAGCTTTCTTT. Translated: CASSYNPTGNTEAFF.

The J gene is TRBJ2-2, the V gene TRBV21-1; the table's D gene call, TRBD1, was not cross checked with the DNA. TRBV21-1 is flagged as a pseudogene. This CDR3 has 16 amino acids. Here the CDR3 DNA reads TGTGCCAGCAGCAATCTTGACAGGGGGCATACCGGGGAGCTGTTTTTT. Translating gives CASSNLDRGHTGELFF.

V usage is TRBV6-1 and J usage is TRBJ1-1; TRBD1 is a possible D gene (6 bases). Germline CDR1 and CDR2: MNHNS and SASEGT. The CDR3 loop spans 13 amino acids. The ends were cut back, 6 bases at V and 1 base at J, with 9 bases in the middle. The CDR3 region has the DNA TGTGCCAGCAGCCCGGGACAGAACACTGAAGCTTTCTTT. Its protein product is CASSPGQNTEAFF.

This clone was seen a few times. The chain joins TRBV7-9 to TRBJ1-4, with D unresolved. The CDR3 has 14 residues. CDR1 is SEHNR, CDR2 FQNEAQ, per germline (reference sequence). Between the trimmed V and J ends, which lost 4 bases and 4 bases, there was a span of 10 bases. Here the CDR3 DNA reads TGTGCCAGCAGCTCCGATTTAGGTAATGAAAAACTGTTTTTT. This gives the protein CASSSDLGNEKLFF.

The gene calls are TRBV6-6 and TRBJ1-1; 9 nucleotides line up with TRBD1. V trimming: 5 bases; J trimming: 0 bases; junction bases outside the gene matches: 4. The CDR3 covers 15 residues. Germline V gene data show CDR1 as MNHNY and CDR2 as SVGAGI (reference sequence). Here the CDR3 reads CASSAQGAMNTEAFF. The CDR3 DNA reads as TGTGCCAGCAGTGCACAGGGGGCAATGAACACTGAAGCTTTCTTT.

The V and J genes are TRBV27 and TRBJ2-3; the D is unclear. The germline V gene encodes CDR1 MNHEY and CDR2 SMNVEV (reference sequence). The CDR3 length is 13 residues. The V and J ends lost 5 bases and 0 bases respectively, with 6 bases between them. The CDR3 nucleotides are TGTGCCAGCAGTCCATTGAGCACAGATACGCAGTATTTT. It yields the protein CASSPLSTDTQYF.

A few counts support this clone. The V call is TRBV7-8, the J call TRBJ2-1, with 7 bases lining up with TRBD2. The CDR3 has 16 amino acids. J gave up 2 bases and V 1 base, and 5 bases lay outside the gene matches. Germline CDR1 SGHVS, CDR2 FQNEAQ. CDR3 coding DNA: TGTGCCAGCAGCTTAGGGCCGGGGGGAACCTACAATGAGCAGTTCTTC. It translates to CASSLGPGGTYNEQFF.

The J gene is TRBJ2-1, the V gene TRBV5-1; D is ambiguous. Trimming took 0 bases from V and 0 from J, leaving 7 bases between them. Per the germline V gene, CDR1 is SGHRS and CDR2 is YFSETQ. This CDR3 region has 15 residues. The CDR3, as DNA: TGCGCCAGCAGCTTGGAAGCGAGCTCCTACAATGAGCAGTTCTTC. Residues: CASSLEASSYNEQFF.

In nucleotides, the CDR3 is TGTGCCAGCAGCCTAGAAGTGGGAGTGGAGACCCAGTACTTC. Amino acids: CASSLEVGVETQYF. This chain uses TRBV2 with TRBJ2-5, with D possibly being TRBD2 (5 bases). There are 14 residues in the CDR3. Looked up from germline, CDR1 is SNHLY and CDR2 is FYNNEI. The V gene lost 6 bases and the J gene lost 5 bases, with 16 bases spanning the gap.

The V call is TRBV2, the J call TRBJ1-2; D is uncertain. The V gene lost 6 bases and the J gene lost 6 bases, with 17 bases spanning the gap. The germline gives CDR1 SNHLY, CDR2 FYNNEI. The CDR3 loop spans 14 amino acids. In nucleotides, the CDR3 is TGTGCCAGCAGCCTTGCGGGGTTGGGCCATGGCTACACCTTC. Encoded protein: CASSLAGLGHGYTF. Full variable domain (rest looked up from reference TRBV2 and TRBJ1-2): EPEVTQTPSHQVTQMGQEVILRCVPISNHLYFYWYRQILGQKVEFLVSFYNNEISEKSEIFDDQFSVERPDGSNFTLKIRSTKLEDSAMYFCASSLAGLGHGYTFGSGTRLTVV.

V is TRBV2 and J is TRBJ2-5, with D perhaps TRBD2 (6 bases). CDR1 is SNHLY and CDR2 is FYNNEI in the germline V gene. The CDR3 loop spans 14 amino acids. The ends were cut back, 4 bases at V and 3 bases at J, with 12 bases in the middle. CDR3 in amino acids: CASSGWGLKETQYF. CDR3 bases: TGTGCCAGCAGTGGGTGGGGACTGAAAGAGACCCAGTACTTC.

The chain is built from TRBV19 and TRBJ2-1, with D hard to call. In germline, CDR1 is LNHDA, CDR2 SQIVND (reference sequence). CDR3 length: 12 amino acids. V lost 4 bases and J 4 bases, leaving 5 bases between the germline ends. CDR3 nucleotide sequence: TGTGCCAGTAGTACCGTTTACAATGAGCAGTTCTTC. Translating gives CASSTVYNEQFF.

As to this clone: One end of the junction fails to match germline, which may point to a read error. J is TRBJ2-7 and V is TRBV28; D may be TRBD1 (5 bases). Per the germline V gene, CDR1 is MDHEN and CDR2 is SYDVKM. The CDR3 totals 14 residues. Written as DNA, the CDR3 is TGTGCCTGCAGCCGAACAGGTCAGTACTACGAGCAGTACTTC. Its protein is CACSRTGQYYEQYF.